These 15 T cell receptor beta chains were sequenced from one sample in a study of Graves' ophthalmopathy and Graves' hyperthyroidism. Transcripts of RNA were the source for amplifying TCR beta CDR3 regions. HTBI primers were used in a first-round RT-PCR, which preceded a second-round multiplex PCR. TCRdb re-analysed the multiplex PCR reads in MiXCR, keeping a single row per CDR3 protein. The profile shows about 1.1 million distinct CDR3 sequences, less than 45% of them singletons. The sample taken for sequencing was peripheral blood or thyroid tissue (not recorded which). These TCRs come from an adult man with Graves' hyperthyroidism.

The rearrangement uses TRBV7-2 and TRBJ1-4; 9 nucleotides match TRBD1. The CDR3 sequence is 14 residues long. CDR1 is SGHTA and CDR2 is FQGNSA in the germline V gene. Losses at the gene ends were 5 bases for V and 6 bases for J; bases not matched to a gene: 4. The CDR3 DNA reads TGTGCCAGCAGCACAGACAGGGGGGATGAAAAACTGTTTTTT. It codes for CASSTDRGDEKLFF.

This clonotype was observed at least ten times. The chain joins TRBV4-3 to TRBJ1-6, with D hard to call. The length of the CDR3 is 12 residues. Per germline, CDR1 LGHNA and CDR2 YSLEER. Trimming shortened V by 1 base and J by 10 bases, and 5 bases separated the two germline ends. DNA of the CDR3: TGCGCCAGCAGCCAAGGATCCTCACCCCTCCACTTT. Encoded protein: CASSQGSSPLHF.

This chain links TRBV9 with TRBJ2-7; TRBD1 matches 7 bases. Matching the DNA end better, TRBJ2-1 makes the J call doubtful. Germline loops: CDR1 SGDLS, CDR2 YYNGEE. CDR3 length equals 13 residues. CDR3 nucleotides: TGTGCCAGCGGAAGACAGGGCTACAATGAGCAGTTCTTC. Encoded protein: CASGRQGYNEQFF.

This clonotype was counted at least ten times. The CDR3 coding sequence is TGTGCCAGCAGCTTAGACCTGGGAGGGGGCGCGGAGACCCAGTACTTC. Translating it yields CASSLDLGGGAETQYF. The chain carries TRBV7-6 and TRBJ2-5; D is tentatively TRBD1 or TRBD2 (7 bases each). From germline, CDR1 is SGHVS and CDR2 FNYEAQ. Trimming stripped 1 base from V and 5 bases from J, with 17 bases between. The CDR3 length is 16 residues.

The rearrangement uses TRBV20-1 and TRBJ2-7; 7 bases are a match to TRBD2. In germline, CDR1 is DFQATT, CDR2 SNEGSKA (reference sequence). J lost 3 bases, V lost 6 bases, and 11 bases had no gene match. CDR3 length: 14 amino acids. CDR3 residues: CSAERSIAGYEQYF. The DNA of the CDR3 is TGCAGTGCGGAGAGGTCTATAGCGGGCTACGAGCAGTACTTC.

The chain couples TRBV6-2 or TRBV6-3 to TRBJ1-4, with D maybe TRBD1 (5 bases). Trimming took off 4 bases at V and 0 bases at J, with 18 bases between the two ends. In germline, CDR1 is MNHEY, CDR2 SVGEGT. The CDR3 is 18 residues long. CDR3 nucleotide sequence: TGTGCCAGCAGTTCACTCCAACCCGCGACAGCAACTAATGAAAAACTGTTTTTT. Translated: CASSSLQPATATNEKLFF.

V usage is TRBV5-1 and J usage is TRBJ2-7, with D unclear. The germline V gene encodes CDR1 SGHRS and CDR2 YFSETQ. The V end lost 0 bases, the J end lost 2 bases, and 15 bases lay between the germline ends. The CDR3 loop spans 16 amino acids. The CDR3 sequence: CASSLGRVSGPYEQYF. The CDR3, as DNA: TGCGCCAGCAGCTTGGGACGGGTCTCCGGGCCCTACGAGCAGTACTTC.

In its sample, this clonotype was seen a few times. Since a much larger clone is just one base distant, this may be a read error. The chain is built from TRBV29-1 and TRBJ2-5; D ambiguous. V lost 4 bases to trimming and J lost 1 base, with 19 bases between them. The CDR3 extends over 16 amino acids. CDR1 and CDR2 from the germline V gene are SQVTM and ANQGSEA. CDR3 sequence: CSVGEGRQAIQETQYF. The CDR3 DNA reads as TGCAGCGTTGGAGAAGGTAGGCAGGCTATCCAAGAGACCCAGTACTTC.

This clonotype was observed many times. The J gene is TRBJ1-1, the V gene TRBV19; no reliable D call. Trimming removed 1 base from V and 0 bases from J, with 9 bases in between. The CDR3 is 15 residues long. Germline V gene data show CDR1 as LNHDA and CDR2 as SQIVND (reference sequence). The CDR3 loop is CASSIGTLMNTEAFF. The CDR3 bases are TGTGCCAGTAGTATAGGTACCCTAATGAACACTGAAGCTTTCTTT.

As concerns this clonotype: An end of the junction does not agree with germline; a read error may underlie this. The chain uses TRBV4-2 and TRBJ1-1; a possible D gene is TRBD1 (6 bases). The CDR3 consists of 19 residues. Germline loops: CDR1 LGHNA, CDR2 YNFKEQ. The CDR3 loop reads CASSQAGNPGGGWDTEAFF. For the CDR3, the DNA is TGTGCCAGCAGCCAAGCAGGAAACCCTGGGGGGGGCTGGGACACTGAAGCTTTTTTT.

This clonotype was found a few times. V is TRBV9 and J is TRBJ2-5; 9 bases fit TRBD2. V lost 5 bases, J lost 2 bases, and 10 bases stayed unmatched. CDR3 length: 16 amino acids. Germline assignment: CDR1 SGDLS and CDR2 YYNGEE. The CDR3 DNA follows: TGTGCCAGCAGTTTTCCGGGACTAGCAGCGCAAGAGACCCAGTACTTC. Its translation is CASSFPGLAAQETQYF.

The V call is TRBV6-1, the J call TRBJ1-2, with D maybe TRBD1 (6 bases). Germline assignment: CDR1 MNHNS and CDR2 SASEGT. The CDR3 totals 14 residues. The ends were cut back, 0 bases at V and 4 bases at J, with 9 bases in the middle. Here the CDR3 DNA reads TGTGCCAGCAGTGAAGCGCAGGGGTCCTATGGCTACACCTTC. Translated, it gives CASSEAQGSYGYTF.

This clonotype was detected only a few times. V usage is TRBV12-3 or TRBV12-4 and J usage is TRBJ1-2, with D possibly TRBD1 on 6 matching bases. V gave up 6 bases and J gave up 12 bases, with 17 bases separating them. This CDR3 region has 12 residues. The CDR3 here is CASRPTGIGNTF. In DNA, the CDR3 is TGTGCCAGCAGACCCACAGGGATTGGAAACACCTTC.

This chain joins TRBV30 and TRBJ1-2; maybe TRBD1 (5 bases). V lost 3 bases to trimming and J lost 7 bases, with 12 bases between them. The CDR3 is 12 amino acids. Germline CDR1 GTSNPN, CDR2 SVGIG (reference sequence). CDR3 in amino acids: CAWREKGPGYTF. The CDR3 region has the DNA TGTGCCTGGAGGGAGAAGGGACCTGGCTACACCTTC.

This chain uses TRBV6-2 or TRBV6-3 with TRBJ1-5; D is perhaps TRBD1 (5 bases). The CDR3 is 15 residues long. Germline V lookup: CDR1 MNHEY, CDR2 SVGEGT. V was cut by 6 bases and J by 4 bases, with 16 bases left in between. CDR3 loop: CASRKTAGRNQPQHF. The CDR3 nucleotides are TGTGCCAGCAGAAAGACAGCCGGGAGAAATCAGCCCCAGCATTTT.